This TCR beta chain was documented in a study of blood T cell repertoires in COVID-19. Study information: PBMCs, B-cell-depleted T cells, or T cells were the source of the cDNA or gDNA that made up the material.

Those who participated ranged in age from about 18 to 89 years and resided in 24 US areas. The V and J ends lost 5 bases and 9 bases, in that order; junction bases with no gene match: 6. Germline V gene lookup returns CDR1 SGHDT and CDR2 YYEEEE. The CDR3 has 13 amino acids. In the original workflow: Nucleated cell number was recorded as an estimate derived from reference gene primer amplification. Repertoires were generated with immunoSEQ multiplex PCR, while TCRdb's copy carries only in-frame clones and drops some. Clonal size and the V and J genes are those of that table, whereas D and trimming came from the DNA. The repertoire holds 150,000 to 200,000 clones, with approximately 85% as singletons.

Sample: PBMCs or T cells enriched from blood (not recorded which). This chain links TRBV5-6 with TRBJ1-5, with 9 bases fitting TRBD1. This TCR was recovered from a man in his forties or fifties who had recovered from COVID-19. The CDR3 sequence is CASRRTGARPQHF. CDR3 sequence (DNA): TGTGCCAGCAGGAGGACAGGGGCACGGCCCCAGCATTTT.